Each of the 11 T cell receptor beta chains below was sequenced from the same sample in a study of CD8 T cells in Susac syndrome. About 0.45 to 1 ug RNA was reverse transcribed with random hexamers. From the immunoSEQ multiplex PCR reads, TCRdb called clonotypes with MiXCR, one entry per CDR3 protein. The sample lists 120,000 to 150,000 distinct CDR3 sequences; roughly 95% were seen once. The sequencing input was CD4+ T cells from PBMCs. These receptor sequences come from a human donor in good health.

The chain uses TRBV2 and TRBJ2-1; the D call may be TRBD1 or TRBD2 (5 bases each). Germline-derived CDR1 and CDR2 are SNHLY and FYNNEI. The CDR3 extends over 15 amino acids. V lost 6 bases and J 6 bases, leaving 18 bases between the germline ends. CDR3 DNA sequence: TGTGCCAGCAGCCGGGGCCCAGGGATCTCCAATGAGCAGTTCTTC. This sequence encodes CASSRGPGISNEQFF. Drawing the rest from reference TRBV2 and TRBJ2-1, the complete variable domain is EPEVTQTPSHQVTQMGQEVILRCVPISNHLYFYWYRQILGQKVEFLVSFYNNEISEKSEIFDDQFSVERPDGSNFTLKIRSTKLEDSAMYFCASSRGPGISNEQFFGPGTRLTVL.

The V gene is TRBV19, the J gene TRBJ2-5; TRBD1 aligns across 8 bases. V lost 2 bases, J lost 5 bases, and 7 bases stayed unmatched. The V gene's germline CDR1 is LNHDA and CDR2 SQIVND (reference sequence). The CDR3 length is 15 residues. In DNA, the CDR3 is TGTGCCAGTAGTATACAGGGGGCGTCTTTGGAGACCCAGTACTTC. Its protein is CASSIQGASLETQYF.

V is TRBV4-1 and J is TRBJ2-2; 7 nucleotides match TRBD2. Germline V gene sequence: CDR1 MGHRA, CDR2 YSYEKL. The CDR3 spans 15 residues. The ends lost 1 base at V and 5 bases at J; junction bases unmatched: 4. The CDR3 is CASSQGGSRTGELFF. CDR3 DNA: TGCGCCAGCAGCCAAGGCGGGAGCCGGACCGGGGAGCTGTTTTTT.

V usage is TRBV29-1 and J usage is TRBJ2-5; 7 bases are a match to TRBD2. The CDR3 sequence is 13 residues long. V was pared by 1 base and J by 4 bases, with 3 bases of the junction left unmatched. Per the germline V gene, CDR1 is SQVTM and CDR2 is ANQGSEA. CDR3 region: CSVEVGGRETQYF. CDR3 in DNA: TGCAGCGTTGAAGTGGGAGGGCGAGAGACCCAGTACTTC.

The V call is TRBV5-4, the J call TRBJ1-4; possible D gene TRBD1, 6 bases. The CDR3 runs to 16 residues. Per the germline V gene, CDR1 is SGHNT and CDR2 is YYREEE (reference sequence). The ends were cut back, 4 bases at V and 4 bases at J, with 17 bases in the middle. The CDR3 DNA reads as TGTGCCAGCAGCCTCCTCCAGGGGCGCGGTAATGAAAAACTGTTTTTT. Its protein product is CASSLLQGRGNEKLFF.

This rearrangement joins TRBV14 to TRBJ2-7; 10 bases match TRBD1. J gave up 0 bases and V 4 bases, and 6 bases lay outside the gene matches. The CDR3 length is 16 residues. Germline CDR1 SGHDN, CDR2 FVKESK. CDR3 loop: CASSRPGQGHSYEQYF. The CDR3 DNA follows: TGTGCCAGCAGCCGTCCGGGACAGGGGCACTCCTACGAGCAGTACTTC.

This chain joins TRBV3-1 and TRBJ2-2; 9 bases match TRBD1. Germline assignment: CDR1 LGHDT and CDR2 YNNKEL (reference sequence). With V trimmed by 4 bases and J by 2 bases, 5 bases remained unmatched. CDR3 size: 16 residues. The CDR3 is CASSLGQGFNTGELFF. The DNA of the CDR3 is TGTGCCAGCAGCCTAGGACAGGGGTTCAACACCGGGGAGCTGTTTTTT.

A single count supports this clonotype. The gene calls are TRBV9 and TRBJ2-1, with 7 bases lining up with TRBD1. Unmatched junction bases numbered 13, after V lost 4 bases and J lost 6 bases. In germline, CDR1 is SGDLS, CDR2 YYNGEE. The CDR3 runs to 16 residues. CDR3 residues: CASSLSRAAGGNEQFF. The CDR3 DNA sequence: TGTGCCAGCAGCCTCAGCCGAGCCGCAGGGGGCAATGAGCAGTTCTTC.

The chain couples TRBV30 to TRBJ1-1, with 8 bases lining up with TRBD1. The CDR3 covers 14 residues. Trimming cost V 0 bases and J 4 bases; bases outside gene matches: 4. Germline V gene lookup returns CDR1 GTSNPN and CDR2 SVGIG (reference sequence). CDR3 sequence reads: CAWSVVTGGTEAFF. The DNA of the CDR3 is TGTGCCTGGAGTGTCGTCACAGGGGGCACTGAAGCTTTCTTT.

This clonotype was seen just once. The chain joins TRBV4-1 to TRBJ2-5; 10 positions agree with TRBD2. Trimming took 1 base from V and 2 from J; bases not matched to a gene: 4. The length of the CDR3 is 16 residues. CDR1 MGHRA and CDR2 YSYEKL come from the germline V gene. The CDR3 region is CASSQGASGGQETQYF. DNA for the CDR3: TGCGCCAGCAGCCAAGGCGCTAGCGGGGGACAAGAGACCCAGTACTTC.

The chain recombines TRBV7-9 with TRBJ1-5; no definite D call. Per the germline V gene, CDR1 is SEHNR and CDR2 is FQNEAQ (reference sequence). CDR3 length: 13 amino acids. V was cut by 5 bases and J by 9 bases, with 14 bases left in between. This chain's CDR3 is CASSPHEGLPQHF. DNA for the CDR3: TGTGCCAGCAGCCCCCACGAAGGGTTGCCCCAGCATTTT.